What follows is one TCR beta chain and its context. Its antigen remains unidentified. This entry belongs to a study of OX40 agonist ivuxolimab in advanced cancers. Study-wide results and caveats: Dosing at 0.1 to 3.0 mg/kg was accompanied by clonal expansion of CD4+ and CD8+ blood T cells by week 6. Among the nonresponders, some also had low normalized T-cell clonal expansion.

The study sampled blood at baseline, cycle 4 day 1, and cycle 7 day 1. Per the germline V gene, CDR1 is SQVTM and CDR2 is ANQGSEA. The CDR3 is made up of 14 amino acids. Trimming pared 0 bases from V and 6 bases from J, leaving 13 bases between. Sequenced by immunoSEQ multiplex PCR; TCRdb stores in-frame clones only, minus some. Found here are roughly 42,000 clones, 91% of them singletons; the top ten hold around 28%. This chain links TRBV29-1 with TRBJ2-3; the D is unclear. The TCR sequence derives from an adult with an advanced solid tumor such as melanoma, head and neck, liver or kidney cancer. Sample: CD4+ or CD8+ T cells sorted from blood, taken in a trial of the OX40 agonist ivuxolimab. CDR3 sequence reads: CSVEDTRRRDTQYF. The CDR3 region has the DNA TGCAGCGTTGAAGACACCCGCCGACGGGATACGCAGTATTTT.